Here is one TCR beta chain with its context. This record comes from a study of T cell changes during pregnancy in multiple sclerosis. Data came from immunoSEQ multiplex PCR; TCRdb stores just in-frame clones and leaves some out. The table has fewer than 90,000 clones, roughly 94% seen once. This CDR3 has 15 amino acids. Germline V gene lookup returns CDR1 MNHEY and CDR2 SVGAGI. J gave up 1 base and V 5 bases, and 8 bases lay outside the gene matches. This clonotype originated in a female donor in good health, enrolled as a control in a pregnancy study. The source was peripheral blood, collected after pregnancy. This sequence joins TRBV6-5 and TRBJ2-7, with 7 bases identical to TRBD1. This CDR3 is CASSATKTGSYEQYF. In DNA form, the CDR3 reads TGTGCCAGCAGTGCGACGAAGACAGGGTCCTACGAGCAGTACTTC.